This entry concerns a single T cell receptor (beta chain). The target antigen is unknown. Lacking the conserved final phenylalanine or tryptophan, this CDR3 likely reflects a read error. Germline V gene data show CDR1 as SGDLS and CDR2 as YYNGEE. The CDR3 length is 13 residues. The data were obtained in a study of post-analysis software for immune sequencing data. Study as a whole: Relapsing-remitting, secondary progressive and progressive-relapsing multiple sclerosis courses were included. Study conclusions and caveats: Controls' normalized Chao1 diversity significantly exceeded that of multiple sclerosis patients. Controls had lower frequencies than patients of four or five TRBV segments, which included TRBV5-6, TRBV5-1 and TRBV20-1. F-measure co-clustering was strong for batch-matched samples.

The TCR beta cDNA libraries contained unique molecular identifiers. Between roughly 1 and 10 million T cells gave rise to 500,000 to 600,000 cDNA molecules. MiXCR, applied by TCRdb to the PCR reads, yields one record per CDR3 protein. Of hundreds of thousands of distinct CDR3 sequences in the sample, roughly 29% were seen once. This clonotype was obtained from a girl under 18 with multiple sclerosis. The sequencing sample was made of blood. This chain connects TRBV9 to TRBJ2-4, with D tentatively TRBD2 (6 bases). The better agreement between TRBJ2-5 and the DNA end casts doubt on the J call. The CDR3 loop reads CASSVDLAETQYC. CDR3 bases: TGTGCCAGCAGCGTAGATCTAGCGGAGACCCAGTACTGC.